The sequence of this T cell receptor beta chain was determined in a study of Graves' ophthalmopathy and Graves' hyperthyroidism. Points from the study as a whole: Blood also contained most of the expanded thyroid clonotypes above 0.001 frequency.

The sample holds a few counts of this clonotype. What it binds is not known. Only newly diagnosed hyperthyroidism patients aged 18 to 65, with under 2 months' duration, were enrolled. Certain patients, namely those with other autoimmune diseases, uncontrolled infections, pregnancy or lactation, were excluded. Orbital computed tomography, thyroid ultrasound, TRAb, serum thyroxine and clinical symptoms formed the basis of diagnosis. RNA transcripts were the source from which TCR beta CDR3 regions were amplified. An opening RT-PCR round employed HTBI primers and preceded a second-round multiplex PCR. MiXCR, run by TCRdb on the multiplex PCR reads, gives a single entry per CDR3 protein. The sample includes over a million distinct CDR3 sequences, approximately 35% of them seen just once. This receptor was taken from an adult man with Graves' hyperthyroidism. Sequenced: peripheral blood or thyroid tissue (not recorded which).

The CDR3 here is CAISESDGDTEAFF. The CDR3 DNA sequence: TGTGCCATCAGTGAGTCGGACGGCGACACTGAAGCTTTCTTT. This sequence joins TRBV10-3 and TRBJ1-1; D ambiguous. The germline V gene encodes CDR1 ENHRY and CDR2 SYGVKD. The CDR3 contains 14 residues. Trimming stripped 0 bases from V and 3 bases from J, with 8 bases between.